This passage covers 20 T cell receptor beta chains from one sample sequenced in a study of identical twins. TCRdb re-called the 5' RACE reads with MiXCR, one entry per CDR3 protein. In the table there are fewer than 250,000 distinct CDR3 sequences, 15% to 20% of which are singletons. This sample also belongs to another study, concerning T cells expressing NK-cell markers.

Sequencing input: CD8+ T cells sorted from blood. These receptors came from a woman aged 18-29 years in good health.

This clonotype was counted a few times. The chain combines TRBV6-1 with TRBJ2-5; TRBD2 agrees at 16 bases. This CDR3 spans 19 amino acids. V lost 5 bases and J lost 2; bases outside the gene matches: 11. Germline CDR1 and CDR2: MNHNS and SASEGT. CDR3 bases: TGTGCCAGCAGTACCATCTTGGGACTAGCGGGAGGGGGGCAAGAGACCCAGTACTTC. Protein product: CASSTILGLAGGGQETQYF.

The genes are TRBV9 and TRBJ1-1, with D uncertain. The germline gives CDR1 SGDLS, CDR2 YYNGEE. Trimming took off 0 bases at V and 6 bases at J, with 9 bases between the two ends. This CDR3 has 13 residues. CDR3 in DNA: TGTGCCAGCAGCGTAGTTGACGGACCTGAAGCTTTCTTT. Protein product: CASSVVDGPEAFF.

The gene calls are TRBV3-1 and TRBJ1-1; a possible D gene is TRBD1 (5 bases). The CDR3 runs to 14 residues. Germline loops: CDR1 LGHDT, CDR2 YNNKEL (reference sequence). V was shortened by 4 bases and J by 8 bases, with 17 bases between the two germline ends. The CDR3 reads CASSPTLNHREAFF. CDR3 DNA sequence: TGTGCCAGCAGCCCCACGCTTAACCACAGGGAAGCTTTCTTT.

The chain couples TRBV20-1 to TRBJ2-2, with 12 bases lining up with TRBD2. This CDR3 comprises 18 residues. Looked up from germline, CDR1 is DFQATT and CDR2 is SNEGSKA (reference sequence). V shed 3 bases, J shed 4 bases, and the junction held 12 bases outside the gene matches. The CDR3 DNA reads TGCAGTGCTAGTCGTCCTAGCGGGAGGGTAACGGGCACCGGGGAGCTGTTTTTT. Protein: CSASRPSGRVTGTGELFF.

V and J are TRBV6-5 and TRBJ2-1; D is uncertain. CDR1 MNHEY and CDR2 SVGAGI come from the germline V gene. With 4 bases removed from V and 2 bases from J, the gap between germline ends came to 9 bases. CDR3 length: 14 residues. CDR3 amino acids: CASSSSRPYNEQFF. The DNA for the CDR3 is TGTGCCAGCAGTTCCTCGCGACCCTACAATGAGCAGTTCTTC.

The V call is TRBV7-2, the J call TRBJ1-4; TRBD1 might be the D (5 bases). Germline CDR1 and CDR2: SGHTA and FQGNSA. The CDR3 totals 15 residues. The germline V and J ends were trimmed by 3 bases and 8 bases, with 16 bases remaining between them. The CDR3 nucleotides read TGTGCCAGCAGCTTGGGAGGGACCGTTGGGGAAAAACTGTTTTTT. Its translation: CASSLGGTVGEKLFF. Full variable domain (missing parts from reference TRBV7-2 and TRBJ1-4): GAGVSQSPSNKVTEKGKDVELRCDPISGHTALYWYRQSLGQGLEFLIYFQGNSAPDKSGLPSDRFSAERTGGSVSTLTIQRTQQEDSAVYLCASSLGGTVGEKLFFGSGTQLSVL.

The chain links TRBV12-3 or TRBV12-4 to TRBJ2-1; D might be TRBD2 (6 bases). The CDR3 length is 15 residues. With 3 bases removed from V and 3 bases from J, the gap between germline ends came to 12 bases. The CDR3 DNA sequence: TGTGCCAGCAGTTTTGGCGGGGAATTCTACAATGAGCAGTTCTTC. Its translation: CASSFGGEFYNEQFF.

CDR3 coding DNA: TGTGCCAGCAGTTTATCTCCTGCGTCCTTTACAGATACGCAGTATTTT. This gives the protein CASSLSPASFTDTQYF. This sequence joins TRBV27 and TRBJ2-3; D gene ambiguous. Trimming cost V 0 bases and J 3 bases, with 13 bases left between them. Germline CDR1 reads MNHEY; CDR2 reads SMNVEV (reference sequence). The CDR3 covers 16 residues.

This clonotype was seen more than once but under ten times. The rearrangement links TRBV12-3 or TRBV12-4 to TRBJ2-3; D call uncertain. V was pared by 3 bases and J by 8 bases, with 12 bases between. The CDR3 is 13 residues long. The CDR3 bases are TGTGCCAGCAGTTTCGGCCCGGGCCGTACGCAGTATTTT. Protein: CASSFGPGRTQYF.

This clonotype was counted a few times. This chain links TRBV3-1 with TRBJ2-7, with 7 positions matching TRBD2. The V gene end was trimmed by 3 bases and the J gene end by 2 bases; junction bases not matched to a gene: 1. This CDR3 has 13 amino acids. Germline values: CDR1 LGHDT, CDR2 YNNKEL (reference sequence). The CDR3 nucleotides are TGTGCCAGCAGCCAGGGACTACCCTACGAGCAGTACTTC. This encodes CASSQGLPYEQYF.

CDR3 in DNA: TGTGCCAGCAGCGAGTCCACCGGGGAGCTGTTTTTT. Encoded protein: CASSESTGELFF. The genes are TRBV9 and TRBJ2-2, with D uncertain. The V end was cut by 3 bases, the J end by 4 bases, with 4 bases between. CDR1 SGDLS and CDR2 YYNGEE come from the germline V gene. CDR3 size: 12 residues. Supplemented by reference TRBV9 and TRBJ2-2, the full variable domain reads DSGVTQTPKHLITATGQRVTLRCSPRSGDLSVYWYQQSLDQGLQFLIQYYNGEERAKGNILERFSAQQFPDLHSELNLSSLELGDSALYFCASSESTGELFFGEGSRLTVL.

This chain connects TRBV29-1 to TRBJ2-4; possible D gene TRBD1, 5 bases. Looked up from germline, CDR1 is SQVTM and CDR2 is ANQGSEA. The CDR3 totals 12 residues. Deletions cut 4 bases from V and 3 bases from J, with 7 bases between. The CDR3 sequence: CSVAGYKNIQYF. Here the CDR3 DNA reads TGCAGCGTTGCAGGGTACAAAAACATTCAGTACTTC.

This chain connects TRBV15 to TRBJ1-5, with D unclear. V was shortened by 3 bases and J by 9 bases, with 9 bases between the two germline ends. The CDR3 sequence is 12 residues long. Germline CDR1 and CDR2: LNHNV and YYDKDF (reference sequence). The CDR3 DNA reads TGTGCCACCAGCAGGGCCCTTTGGCCCCAGCATTTT. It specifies CATSRALWPQHF.

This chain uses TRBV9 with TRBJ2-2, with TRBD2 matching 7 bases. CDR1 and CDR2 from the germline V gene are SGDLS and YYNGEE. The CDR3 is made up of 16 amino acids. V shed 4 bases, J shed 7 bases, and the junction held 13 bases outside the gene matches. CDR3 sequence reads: CASSLRSSGSDGELFF. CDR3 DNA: TGTGCCAGCAGCCTACGGAGTAGCGGGTCGGACGGGGAGCTGTTTTTT.

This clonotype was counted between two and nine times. In nucleotides, the CDR3 is TGTGCCAGCAGTTCCCGAGCGGTGACAGGGGTCGCCGGGACCCAGTACTTC. Protein sequence: CASSSRAVTGVAGTQYF. This chain links TRBV12-3 or TRBV12-4 with TRBJ2-5; 8 nucleotides match TRBD1. V shed 4 bases and J 7 bases; nucleotides not matched to a gene: 17. The CDR3 runs to 17 residues.

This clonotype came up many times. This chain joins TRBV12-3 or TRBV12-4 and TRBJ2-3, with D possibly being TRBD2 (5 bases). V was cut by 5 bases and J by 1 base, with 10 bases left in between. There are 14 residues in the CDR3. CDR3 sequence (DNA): TGTGCCAGCAGTCCAGGACTCCGCACAGATACGCAGTATTTT. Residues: CASSPGLRTDTQYF.

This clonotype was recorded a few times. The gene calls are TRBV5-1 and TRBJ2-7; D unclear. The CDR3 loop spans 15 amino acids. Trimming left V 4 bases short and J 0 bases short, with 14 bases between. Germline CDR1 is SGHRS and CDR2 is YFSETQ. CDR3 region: CASSLGRVHSYEQYF. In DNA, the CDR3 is TGCGCCAGCAGCCTTGGACGGGTACACTCCTACGAGCAGTACTTC.

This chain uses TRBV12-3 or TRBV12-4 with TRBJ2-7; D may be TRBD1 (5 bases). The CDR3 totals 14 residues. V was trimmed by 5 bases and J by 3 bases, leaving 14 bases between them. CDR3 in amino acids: CASSPGSPDYEQYF. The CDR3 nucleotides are TGTGCCAGCAGTCCAGGGTCCCCAGACTACGAGCAGTACTTC.

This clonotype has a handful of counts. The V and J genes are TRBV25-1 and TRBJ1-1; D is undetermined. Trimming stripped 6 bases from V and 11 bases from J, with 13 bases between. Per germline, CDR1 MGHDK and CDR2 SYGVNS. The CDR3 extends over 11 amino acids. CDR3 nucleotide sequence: TGTGCCAGCAGCCTAACGGGTAGGGCTTTCTTT. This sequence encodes CASSLTGRAFF.

The CDR3 DNA is TGTGCCAGCAGTTTAAATAGCGGGGTCTACAATGAGCAGTTCTTC. This encodes CASSLNSGVYNEQFF. The chain couples TRBV27 to TRBJ2-1, with 8 bases fitting TRBD2. Germline CDR1 and CDR2: MNHEY and SMNVEV (reference sequence). This CDR3 is built from 15 residues. V lost 2 bases and J lost 3; bases outside the gene matches: 3.